Below are 24 T cell receptor beta chains sequenced from a single sample in a study of blood T cells in healthy people across ages. A sample-barcoded 5' primer and a J-beta primer mix were used in a second PCR of roughly 7 to 12 cycles. TCRdb called the 5' RACE reads again in MiXCR, with one record for every CDR3 protein. The data show 750,000 to 950,000 distinct CDR3 sequences, about 29% seen once. These same data were also listed under a study on T cells of mothers and their children.

What was sequenced was blood. The receptors come from a woman between 40 and 55 years old in good health.

This clonotype was seen many times. The rearrangement uses TRBV29-1 and TRBJ2-5; TRBD2 matches 11 bases. Germline V gives CDR1 SQVTM, CDR2 ANQGSEA. V dropped 5 bases and J dropped 6; count of bases not matched to a gene: 8. The CDR3 runs to 14 residues. Here the CDR3 reads CSVPGTSGLQTQYF. Written as DNA, the CDR3 is TGCAGCGTTCCCGGGACTAGCGGCTTACAGACCCAGTACTTC.

The table lists this clonotype with a few counts. V usage is TRBV28 and J usage is TRBJ2-7; 9 nucleotides agree with TRBD2. Losses at the gene ends were 8 bases for V and 4 bases for J; bases not matched to a gene: 15. The CDR3 spans 16 residues. CDR1 is MDHEN, CDR2 SYDVKM, per germline. The chain's CDR3 is CASGSASGERGYEQYF. The CDR3 DNA reads as TGTGCCAGCGGCTCCGCTAGCGGGGAACGGGGTTACGAGCAGTACTTC. The full variable domain, rest sourced from reference TRBV28 and TRBJ2-7, is DVKVTQSSRYLVKRTGEKVFLECVQDMDHENMFWYRQDPGLGLRLIYFSYDVKMKEKGDIPEGYSVSREKKERFSLILESASTNQTSMYLCASGSASGERGYEQYFGPGTRLTVT.

This clonotype was picked up a small number of times. V and J are TRBV20-1 and TRBJ1-6; D is possibly TRBD1 (5 bases). V was pared by 2 bases and J by 10 bases, with 9 bases between. Germline V gives CDR1 DFQATT, CDR2 SNEGSKA (reference sequence). CDR3 length: 12 amino acids. The CDR3, as DNA: TGCAGTGCTAGAAGCCCAGGGTCACCCCTCCACTTT. Translating gives CSARSPGSPLHF.

This clonotype showed up just a few times. The DNA for the CDR3 is TGTGCCAGCAGCTGGACACTAGAGACCCAGTACTTC. Translated: CASSWTLETQYF. The chain links TRBV7-2 to TRBJ2-5; D is possibly TRBD1 (5 bases). Trimming took off 4 bases at V and 4 bases at J, with 7 bases between the two ends. Germline CDR1 is SGHTA and CDR2 is FQGNSA. CDR3 size: 12 residues.

This clonotype has more than one count but fewer than ten. The J gene is TRBJ1-1, the V gene TRBV5-1; TRBD1 is a possible D gene (6 bases). Germline CDR1 SGHRS, CDR2 YFSETQ. The CDR3 contains 17 residues. V was pared by 0 bases and J by 3 bases, with 18 bases between. CDR3 protein: CASSLVSAAQGYTEAFF. CDR3 DNA sequence: TGCGCCAGCAGCTTGGTTTCTGCGGCACAGGGATACACTGAAGCTTTCTTT. The complete variable domain, with remaining parts taken from reference TRBV5-1 and TRBJ1-1, reads KAGVTQTPRYLIKTRGQQVTLSCSPISGHRSVSWYQQTPGQGLQFLFEYFSETQRNKGNFPGRFSGRQFSNSRSEMNVSTLELGDSALYLCASSLVSAAQGYTEAFFGQGTRLTVV.

V usage is TRBV15 and J usage is TRBJ1-1; D gene uncertain. Germline CDR1 is LNHNV and CDR2 is YYDKDF (reference sequence). Deletions cut 0 bases from V and 0 bases from J, with 8 bases between. The CDR3 sequence is 15 residues long. The DNA for the CDR3 is TGTGCCACCAGCAGAGATGTGACCCTGAACACTGAAGCTTTCTTT. Protein product: CATSRDVTLNTEAFF. The whole variable domain, remainder taken from reference TRBV15 and TRBJ1-1, is DAMVIQNPRYQVTQFGKPVTLSCSQTLNHNVMYWYQQKSSQAPKLLFHYYDKDFNNEADTPDNFQSRRPNTSFCFLDIRSPGLGDTAMYLCATSRDVTLNTEAFFGQGTRLTVV.

Regarding this clonotype: This CDR3 is missing its conserved last phenylalanine or tryptophan, likely due to a read error. The rearrangement uses TRBV4-1 and TRBJ1-1, with TRBD1 matching over 7 bases. This CDR3 comprises 17 residues. The trim removed 4 bases at V and 4 bases at J, leaving 15 bases unmatched. Germline loops: CDR1 MGHRA, CDR2 YSYEKL. The CDR3 nucleotides read TGCGCCAGCAGCCTTCAGAGCCCAGACAGGGCTGGCACTGAAGCTTTCTGT. Translated, it gives CASSLQSPDRAGTEAFC.

This clonotype has at least ten counts. The V call is TRBV9, the J call TRBJ2-1; 11 bases are a match to TRBD2. Looked up from germline, CDR1 is SGDLS and CDR2 is YYNGEE. V lost 3 bases to trimming and J lost 3 bases; unmatched junction nucleotides: 5. This CDR3 is built from 16 residues. CDR3 sequence (DNA): TGTGCCAGCAGCGACCTTAGCGGGGGGGACTACAATGAGCAGTTCTTC. It encodes CASSDLSGGDYNEQFF. Using reference TRBV9 and TRBJ2-1 for the parts outside the CDR3, the full variable domain is DSGVTQTPKHLITATGQRVTLRCSPRSGDLSVYWYQQSLDQGLQFLIQYYNGEERAKGNILERFSAQQFPDLHSELNLSSLELGDSALYFCASSDLSGGDYNEQFFGPGTRLTVL.

The chain uses TRBV27 and TRBJ1-2; D gene ambiguous. The CDR3 is 13 amino acids. The germline V and J ends were trimmed by 6 bases and 0 bases, with 8 bases remaining between them. The germline CDR1 and CDR2 sequences are MNHEY and SMNVEV (reference sequence). CDR3 in amino acids: CASRRLANYGYTF. The CDR3 DNA sequence: TGTGCCAGCAGACGGCTAGCTAACTATGGCTACACCTTC.

This clonotype was observed many times. The chain recombines TRBV20-1 with TRBJ2-1; TRBD1 is a possible D gene (5 bases). The CDR3 is 13 amino acids. The V gene's germline CDR1 is DFQATT and CDR2 SNEGSKA (reference sequence). V gave up 3 bases and J gave up 3 bases, with 9 bases separating them. CDR3 nucleotide sequence: TGCAGTGCTAGTCAGGGTTACTACAATGAGCAGTTCTTC. It translates to CSASQGYYNEQFF.

V is TRBV20-1 and J is TRBJ2-5, with a possible D match to TRBD1 (5 bases). CDR3 length equals 13 residues. Germline V lookup: CDR1 DFQATT, CDR2 SNEGSKA (reference sequence). The ends were cut back, 0 bases at V and 5 bases at J, with 10 bases in the middle. The CDR3 region has the DNA TGCAGTGCTAGAGAGGGGTCAGGGGAGACCCAGTACTTC. Amino acid sequence: CSAREGSGETQYF.

This rearrangement joins TRBV4-1 to TRBJ1-4; D is unresolved. V lost 4 bases to trimming and J lost 4 bases, with 7 bases between them. The CDR3 has 13 residues. Germline values: CDR1 MGHRA, CDR2 YSYEKL. CDR3 residues: CASSPARNEKLFF. The CDR3 DNA is TGCGCCAGCAGCCCAGCCCGTAATGAAAAACTGTTTTTT.

This clonotype was picked up a small number of times. The V call is TRBV11-2, the J call TRBJ2-5; D may be TRBD2 (6 bases). V lost 5 bases and J lost 5, with 9 bases in between. Per the germline V gene, CDR1 is SGHAT and CDR2 is FQNNGV. This CDR3 region has 12 residues. This chain's CDR3 is CASSAGRETQYF. The CDR3 DNA reads as TGTGCCAGCAGCGCGGGGCGGGAGACCCAGTACTTC.

This clonotype was observed a few times. The V call is TRBV28, the J call TRBJ2-1; TRBD1 matches at 8 bases. CDR1 is MDHEN, CDR2 SYDVKM, per germline. V gave up 5 bases and J gave up 0 bases; unmatched junction bases: 3. The CDR3 totals 15 residues. For the CDR3, the DNA is TGTGCCAGCAGTGTGACAGGGGCCTCCTACAATGAGCAGTTCTTC. Protein product: CASSVTGASYNEQFF.

In this sample, this clonotype turned up a few times. The chain couples TRBV28 to TRBJ2-7, with D perhaps TRBD2 (6 bases). Germline V lookup: CDR1 MDHEN, CDR2 SYDVKM. The germline V and J ends were trimmed by 1 base and 1 base, with 14 bases remaining between them. The CDR3 has 16 residues. This CDR3 reads CASSLSRWRGSYEQYF. The CDR3, as DNA: TGTGCCAGCAGTTTATCCCGGTGGAGGGGATCCTACGAGCAGTACTTC.

The chain is built from TRBV6-4 and TRBJ1-4; unclear D gene. Trimming took off 2 bases at V and 0 bases at J, with 19 bases between the two ends. Germline V gives CDR1 MRHNA, CDR2 SNTAGT. This CDR3 has 19 amino acids. CDR3 in amino acids: CASSDDSRTIAATNEKLFF. The CDR3 DNA is TGTGCCAGCAGTGACGATAGCAGAACGATAGCTGCAACTAATGAAAAACTGTTTTTT.

V usage is TRBV28 and J usage is TRBJ1-5; D might be TRBD1 (6 bases). The V and J ends lost 4 bases and 0 bases respectively, with 16 bases between them. The CDR3 consists of 17 residues. Germline CDR1 and CDR2: MDHEN and SYDVKM. The CDR3 spells CASSSASTGNSNQPQHF. DNA of the CDR3: TGTGCCAGCAGTTCCGCCTCGACAGGTAATAGCAATCAGCCCCAGCATTTT.

The chain joins TRBV4-3 to TRBJ2-2; 7 bases are shared with TRBD1. Germline CDR1 is LGHNA and CDR2 is YSLEER. Germline trimming cut 4 bases from V and 3 bases from J; bases unmatched to any gene: 5. CDR3 size: 15 residues. The CDR3 loop is CASSRRQGDTGELFF. CDR3 DNA sequence: TGCGCCAGCAGCCGACGACAGGGAGACACCGGGGAGCTGTTTTTT.

This chain joins TRBV29-1 and TRBJ2-5; no clear D. This CDR3 region has 15 residues. Germline CDR1 is SQVTM and CDR2 is ANQGSEA. V dropped 0 bases and J dropped 2 bases, with 13 bases sitting between them. CDR3 bases: TGCAGCGTTGAAGAAGGATCGTTAATTCAAGAGACCCAGTACTTC. Translating gives CSVEEGSLIQETQYF.

This clonotype showed up just a few times. J is TRBJ2-3 and V is TRBV9; 9 bases agree with TRBD2. V shed 3 bases and J 5 bases; nucleotides not matched to a gene: 7. The CDR3 contains 15 residues. CDR1 and CDR2 from the germline V gene are SGDLS and YYNGEE. CDR3 sequence (DNA): TGTGCCAGCAGCGGAGCGGGGGGCTGGGAAGATACGCAGTATTTT. This gives the protein CASSGAGGWEDTQYF.

In its sample, this clonotype was seen a few times. The genes are TRBV9 and TRBJ1-1; maybe TRBD1 (5 bases). CDR1 and CDR2 (germline): SGDLS, YYNGEE. Trimming pared 6 bases from V and 0 bases from J, leaving 12 bases between. The length of the CDR3 is 14 residues. The CDR3 bases are TGTGCCAGCACCGTCGGGGCGATGAACACTGAAGCTTTCTTT. It is translated as CASTVGAMNTEAFF.

There are many counts of this clonotype. This chain uses TRBV7-2 with TRBJ1-2, with 8 bases that match TRBD1. The germline CDR1 and CDR2 sequences are SGHTA and FQGNSA. The ends lost 3 bases at V and 4 bases at J; junction bases unmatched: 7. This CDR3 contains 15 residues. CDR3 in DNA: TGTGCCAGCAGCTTGGGACAGGCCGGGGCCTATGGCTACACCTTC. Amino acids: CASSLGQAGAYGYTF. Based on the CDR3 plus reference TRBV7-2 and TRBJ1-2, the full variable domain is GAGVSQSPSNKVTEKGKDVELRCDPISGHTALYWYRQSLGQGLEFLIYFQGNSAPDKSGLPSDRFSAERTGGSVSTLTIQRTQQEDSAVYLCASSLGQAGAYGYTFGSGTRLTVV.

CDR3 nucleotides: TGTGCCAGCAGCCCGAGACAGGGAAACACCATATATTTT. Encoded protein: CASSPRQGNTIYF. This chain joins TRBV11-2 and TRBJ1-3; the D gene is possibly TRBD1 (5 bases). The CDR3 is 13 amino acids. The V end lost 5 bases, the J end lost 4 bases, and 9 bases lay between the germline ends. Per the germline V gene, CDR1 is SGHAT and CDR2 is FQNNGV.

As to this clonotype: One base away lies a much larger clone, so this may be a sequencing read error. V is TRBV7-2 and J is TRBJ2-5; no reliable D call. The J call may be in error: the DNA end matches TRBJ2-7 better. Germline CDR1 is SGHTA and CDR2 is FQGNSA. The CDR3 has 15 residues. DNA of the CDR3: TGTGCCAGCAGCCAGTCACCCCCAAGGGCCGACGAGCAGTACTTC. Translated: CASSQSPPRADEQYF.